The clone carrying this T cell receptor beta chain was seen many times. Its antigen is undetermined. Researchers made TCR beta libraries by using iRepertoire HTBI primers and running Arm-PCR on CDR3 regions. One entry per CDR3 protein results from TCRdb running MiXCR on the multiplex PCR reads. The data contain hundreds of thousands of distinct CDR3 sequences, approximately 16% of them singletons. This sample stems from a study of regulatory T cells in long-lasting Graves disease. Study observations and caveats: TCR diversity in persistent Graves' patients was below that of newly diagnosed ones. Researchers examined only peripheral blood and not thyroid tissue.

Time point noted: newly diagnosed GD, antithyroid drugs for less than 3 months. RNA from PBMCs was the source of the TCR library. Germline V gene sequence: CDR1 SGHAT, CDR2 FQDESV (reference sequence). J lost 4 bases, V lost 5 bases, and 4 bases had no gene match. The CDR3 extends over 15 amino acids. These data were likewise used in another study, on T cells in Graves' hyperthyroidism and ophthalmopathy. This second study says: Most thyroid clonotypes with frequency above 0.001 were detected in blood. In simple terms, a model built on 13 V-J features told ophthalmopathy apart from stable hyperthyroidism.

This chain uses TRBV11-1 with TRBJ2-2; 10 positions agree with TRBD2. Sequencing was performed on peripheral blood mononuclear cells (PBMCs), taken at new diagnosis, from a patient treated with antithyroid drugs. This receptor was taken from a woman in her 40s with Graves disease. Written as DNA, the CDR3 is TGTGCCAGCAGCCCTGGGACTAGCGTCACCGGGGAGCTGTTTTTT. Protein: CASSPGTSVTGELFF.